What follows describes a single TCR beta chain. Its antigen is not known. Germline V gene sequence: CDR1 LNHNV, CDR2 YYDKDF (reference sequence). CDR3 length equals 16 residues. V lost 1 base to trimming and J lost 2 bases, with 13 bases between them. The sample comes from a study of shared clonotypes between healthy human individuals. Study-level points and caveats: Naive CD4 clonotypes overlapped across a handful of donors at roughly 5%.

TCRdb keeps only in-frame clones here, not all; method: immunoSEQ multiplex PCR. Here the sample spans approximately 1.5 million clones, roughly 98.5% being singletons. V and J are TRBV15 and TRBJ2-3; D ambiguous. The sample consisted of naive CD4+ T cells sorted from blood. Subset given: CD45RA+ positively selected. This sequence originates from a man younger than 45 in good health. The CDR3 bases are TGTGCCACCAGCAGAGGAAGGGTATTTGCCACAGATACGCAGTATTTT. Translated: CATSRGRVFATDTQYF.